This is a list of T cell receptor beta chains from one sample in a study of T cells after yellow fever vaccination. MiXCR was run by TCRdb on the 5' RACE reads, yielding one entry per CDR3 protein. The sample contains approximately 550,000 distinct CDR3 sequences, roughly 21% of which appear only once. Source: PBMCs, taken 15 days after the yellow fever booster vaccination. Receptor source: a man younger than 45 who received the YFV17D yellow fever vaccine. Both conserved end residues are part of each CDR3. The order of the fields is CDR3 protein, CDR3 DNA, D gene, clone size, J gene, V gene. The D gene is left open where the match is weak. The size of a clone is reported for some rows only, either as once, few or many, or as a class for expanded clones.

CDR3aa: CASSVAAAGPNEKLFF
CDR3nt: TGTGCCAGCAGCGTAGCGGCGGCAGGACCTAATGAAAAACTGTTTTTT
d_gene: -
abundance: -
j_gene: TRBJ1-4
v_gene: TRBV9

CDR3aa: CASSVSAGTGYYEQYF
CDR3nt: TGCGCCAGCAGCGTCTCGGCCGGGACAGGGTACTACGAGCAGTACTTC
d_gene: TRBD1
abundance: -
j_gene: TRBJ2-7
v_gene: TRBV5-1

CDR3aa: CASIGGGPETQYF
CDR3nt: TGTGCCAGCATTGGGGGCGGCCCGGAGACCCAGTACTTC
d_gene: -
abundance: few
j_gene: TRBJ2-5
v_gene: TRBV12-3/TRBV12-4

CDR3aa: CSARDLAGKQETQYF
CDR3nt: TGCAGTGCTAGAGATTTAGCGGGGAAACAAGAGACCCAGTACTTC
d_gene: TRBD2
abundance: -
j_gene: TRBJ2-5
v_gene: TRBV20-1

CDR3aa: CASSLDGAEKLFF
CDR3nt: TGCGCCAGCAGCCTCGATGGGGCTGAAAAACTGTTTTTT
d_gene: -
abundance: few
j_gene: TRBJ1-4
v_gene: TRBV5-1

CDR3aa: CASSLRGTYTGELFF
CDR3nt: TGCGCCAGCAGCTTGAGGGGGACCTACACCGGGGAGCTGTTTTTT
d_gene: -
abundance: -
j_gene: TRBJ2-2
v_gene: TRBV5-1

CDR3aa: CAIGRGVRNYEQYF
CDR3nt: TGTGCCATCGGTCGGGGTGTTCGGAACTACGAGCAGTACTTC
d_gene: -
abundance: -
j_gene: TRBJ2-7
v_gene: TRBV10-3

CDR3aa: CASGNSGSNNEQFF
CDR3nt: TGTGCCAGCGGCAATAGCGGGAGCAACAATGAGCAGTTCTTC
d_gene: TRBD2
abundance: few
j_gene: TRBJ2-1
v_gene: TRBV11-3

CDR3aa: CASSLDRPRTPYF
CDR3nt: TGTGCCAGCAGTTTGGACAGGCCACGAACCCCGTACTTC
d_gene: TRBD1
abundance: -
j_gene: TRBJ2-5
v_gene: TRBV28

CDR3aa: CASSLGGFTEAFF
CDR3nt: TGTGCCAGCAGTTTGGGAGGGTTCACTGAAGCTTTCTTT
d_gene: -
abundance: few
j_gene: TRBJ1-1
v_gene: TRBV12-3/TRBV12-4

CDR3aa: CASSSGLASNEQFF
CDR3nt: TGTGCCAGCAGCTCCGGACTAGCGAGTAATGAGCAGTTCTTC
d_gene: TRBD2
abundance: many
j_gene: TRBJ2-1
v_gene: TRBV7-2

CDR3aa: CASSQVTYEQYF
CDR3nt: TGTGCCAGCAGCCAAGTTACCTACGAGCAGTACTTC
d_gene: -
abundance: -
j_gene: TRBJ2-7
v_gene: TRBV3-1

CDR3aa: CAHVLAGNIGNEQFF
CDR3nt: TGTGCCCACGTGCTCGCGGGGAATATAGGCAATGAGCAGTTCTTC
d_gene: -
abundance: -
j_gene: TRBJ2-1
v_gene: TRBV11-2

CDR3aa: CSARDRVFETQYF
CDR3nt: TGCAGTGCTAGAGATCGGGTTTTCGAGACCCAGTACTTC
d_gene: -
abundance: -
j_gene: TRBJ2-5
v_gene: TRBV20-1

CDR3aa: CASSPMEAGELFF
CDR3nt: TGTGCCAGCTCACCCATGGAGGCCGGGGAGCTGTTTTTT
d_gene: -
abundance: -
j_gene: TRBJ2-2
v_gene: TRBV18

CDR3aa: CASRAQGTNTDTQYF
CDR3nt: TGTGCCAGCAGAGCACAGGGGACAAACACAGATACGCAGTATTTT
d_gene: TRBD1
abundance: -
j_gene: TRBJ2-3
v_gene: TRBV28